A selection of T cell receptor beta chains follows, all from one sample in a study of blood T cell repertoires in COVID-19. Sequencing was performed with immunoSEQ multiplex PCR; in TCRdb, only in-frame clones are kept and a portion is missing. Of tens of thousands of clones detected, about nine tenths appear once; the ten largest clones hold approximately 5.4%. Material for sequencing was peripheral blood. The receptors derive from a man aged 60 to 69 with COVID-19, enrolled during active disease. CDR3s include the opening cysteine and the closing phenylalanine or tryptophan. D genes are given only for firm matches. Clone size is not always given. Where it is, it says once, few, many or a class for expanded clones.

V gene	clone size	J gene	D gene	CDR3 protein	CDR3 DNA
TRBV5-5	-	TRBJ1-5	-	CASSPWGGDNQPQHF	TGTGCCAGCAGCCCGTGGGGGGGGGATAATCAGCCCCAGCATTTT
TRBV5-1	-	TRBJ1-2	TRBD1	CASSRDSLNYGYTF	TGCGCCAGCAGCCGGGACAGCCTTAACTATGGCTACACCTTC
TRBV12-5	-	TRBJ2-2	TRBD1	CASGFQAQGAYTGELFF	TGTGCTAGTGGTTTCCAGGCACAGGGGGCATATACCGGGGAGCTGTTTTTT
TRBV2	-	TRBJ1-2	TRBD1	CASTDRGYGYTF	TGTGCCAGCACGGACAGGGGCTATGGCTACACCTTC
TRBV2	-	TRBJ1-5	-	CASSGGGYYQPQHF	TGTGCCAGCAGCGGAGGAGGGTACTATCAGCCCCAGCATTTT
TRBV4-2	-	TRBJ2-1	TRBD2	CASSPSAGVDNEQFF	TGTGCCAGCAGCCCCTCGGCGGGAGTAGACAATGAGCAGTTCTTC
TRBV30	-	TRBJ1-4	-	CAWSVQTNEKLFF	TGTGCCTGGAGTGTACAGACAAATGAAAAACTGTTTTTT
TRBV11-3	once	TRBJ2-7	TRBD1	CASSLDGTVGEQYF	TGTGCCAGCAGCTTAGATGGGACAGTCGGCGAGCAGTACTTC
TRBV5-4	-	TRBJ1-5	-	CASSLAGAVNQPQHF	TGTGCCAGCAGCTTGGCAGGGGCCGTCAATCAGCCCCAGCATTTT
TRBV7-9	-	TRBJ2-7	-	CASSITPHSPYEQYF	TGTGCCAGCAGCATTACCCCCCACAGTCCCTACGAGCAGTACTTC
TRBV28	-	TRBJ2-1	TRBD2	CASSPGLVLSEQFF	TGTGCCAGCAGCCCGGGACTAGTACTCTCTGAGCAGTTCTTC
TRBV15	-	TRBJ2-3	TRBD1	CATSRGTDRGGDTQYF	TGTGCCACCAGCAGAGGGACCGACAGGGGAGGAGATACGCAGTATTTT
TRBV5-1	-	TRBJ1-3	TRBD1	CASSLAGGPSGNTIYF	TGCGCCAGCAGCTTGGCAGGGGGCCCCTCTGGAAACACCATATATTTT
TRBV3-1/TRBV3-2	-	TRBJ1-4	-	CASSQVNDRDEKLFF	TGTGCCAGCAGCCAAGTCAACGACCGGGATGAAAAACTGTTTTTT
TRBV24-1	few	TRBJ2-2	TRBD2	CATSDLAGGRYDTGELFF	TGTGCCACCAGTGACCTAGCGGGAGGGCGATATGACACCGGGGAGCTGTTTTTT
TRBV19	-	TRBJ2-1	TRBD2	CASSIDQREGYNEQFF	TGTGCCAGTAGTATAGACCAGCGGGAGGGGTACAATGAGCAGTTCTTC
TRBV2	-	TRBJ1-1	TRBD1	CASNIGTDLEAFF	TGTGCCAGCAATATAGGGACAGACCTTGAAGCTTTCTTT
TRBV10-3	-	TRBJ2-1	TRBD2	CAITPGSGRELGEQFF	TGTGCCATCACCCCGGGGAGCGGGAGAGAGTTGGGTGAGCAGTTCTTC
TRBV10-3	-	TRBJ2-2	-	CAIAPRENTGELFF	TGTGCCATAGCCCCACGGGAGAACACCGGGGAGCTGTTTTTT
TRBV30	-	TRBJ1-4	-	CAWTLTKGGDEKLFF	TGTGCCTGGACCCTAACTAAGGGGGGGGATGAAAAACTGTTTTTT
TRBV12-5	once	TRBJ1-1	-	CASGRQNTEAFF	TGTGCTAGTGGAAGACAGAACACTGAAGCTTTCTTT
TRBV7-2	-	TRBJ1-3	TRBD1	CASSPGTGDGNTIYF	TGTGCCAGCAGCCCGGGGACAGGGGATGGAAACACCATATATTTT
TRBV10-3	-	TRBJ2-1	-	CAITSYGSTEGEQFF	TGTGCCATCACCAGCTACGGGAGTACTGAAGGTGAGCAGTTCTTC
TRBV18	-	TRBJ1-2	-	CASEPRQTANYGYTF	TGTGCCAGCGAACCGCGGCAAACGGCTAACTATGGCTACACCTTC
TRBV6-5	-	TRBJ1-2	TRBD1	CASRLDRGGSGYTF	TGTGCCAGCAGACTGGACAGGGGCGGTTCGGGCTACACCTTC
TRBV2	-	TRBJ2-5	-	CASKVGEAPQETQYF	TGTGCCAGCAAGGTCGGGGAGGCTCCCCAAGAGACCCAGTACTTC
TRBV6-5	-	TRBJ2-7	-	CASSSHPLDSYEQYF	TGTGCCAGCAGTTCCCACCCCTTAGACAGTTACGAGCAGTACTTC
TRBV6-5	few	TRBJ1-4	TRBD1	CASSYRDRGVEKLFF	TGTGCCAGCAGTTATAGGGACAGGGGCGTTGAAAAACTGTTTTTT
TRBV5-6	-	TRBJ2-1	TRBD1	CASSLARPGQGGGRQFF	TGTGCCAGCAGCTTGGCCCGACCGGGACAGGGGGGTGGACGGCAGTTCTTC
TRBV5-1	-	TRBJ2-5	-	CASSPDIKETQYF	TGCGCCAGCAGCCCCGACATTAAAGAGACCCAGTACTTC
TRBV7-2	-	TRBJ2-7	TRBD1	CASSGGTGDLYEQYF	TGTGCCAGCAGCGGGGGGACAGGGGATCTCTACGAGCAGTACTTC
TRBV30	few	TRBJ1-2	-	CAWRLAGAESNYGYTF	TGTGCCTGGAGATTGGCTGGGGCAGAGTCTAACTATGGCTACACCTTC